The 8 T cell receptor beta chains given below trace back to one sample, sequenced in a study of T cell responses to AZD1222 COVID-19 vaccine (dated by TCRdb to 2020 to 2023). What the time point label conveys for this sample: baseline before first vaccination. The library was built by means of the immunoSEQ multiplex PCR assay. Here the immuneACCESS table is served through TCRdb, limited to in-frame sequences with V and J called. Missing clones are a known gap in these copies; in checked studies unresolved V genes cover under half, and the rest lacks a known reason. The sample has 110,000 to 150,000 clones on record, about 94% of them singletons. The ten largest make up less than 4.5% of the sample. The material sequenced was peripheral blood, taken on day 0 of AZD1222 vaccination. The origin of the receptors is an adult in good health.

This chain links TRBV20-1 with TRBJ2-3; weak D call: TRBD2 (6 bases). Per the germline V gene, CDR1 is DFQATT and CDR2 is SNEGSKA (reference sequence). This CDR3 contains 14 residues. Deletions cut 3 bases from V and 1 base from J, with 11 bases between. The CDR3 protein is CSASGGSGTDTQYF. The CDR3 DNA reads TGCAGTGCTAGTGGGGGGAGCGGCACAGATACGCAGTATTTT.

This chain connects TRBV5-1 to TRBJ2-2, with 10 bases aligning to TRBD2. The CDR3 is 17 residues long. With 5 bases clipped from V and 5 bases from J, the junction kept 12 bases outside the gene matches. Germline CDR1 is SGHRS and CDR2 is YFSETQ. The CDR3 loop reads CASRKGLAGVGTGELFF. The CDR3 DNA follows: TGCGCCAGCAGGAAGGGGCTAGCGGGAGTTGGGACCGGGGAGCTGTTTTTT.

The V gene is TRBV9, the J gene TRBJ1-4, with TRBD1 as a possible D gene (5 bases). The CDR3 contains 14 residues. V lost 2 bases and J 5 bases, leaving 10 bases between the germline ends. The germline gives CDR1 SGDLS, CDR2 YYNGEE. CDR3 coding DNA: TGTGCCAGCAGCGTGGGGGGAGGGAATGAAAAACTGTTTTTT. Its translation is CASSVGGGNEKLFF.

This sequence joins TRBV3-1 (or the pseudogene TRBV3-2) and TRBJ1-6; D is uncertain. Germline V gives CDR1 LGHDT, CDR2 YNNKEL (reference sequence). CDR3 length: 13 residues. Trimming pared 4 bases from V and 9 bases from J, leaving 10 bases between. CDR3: CASSRQPGSPLHF. CDR3 DNA: TGTGCCAGCAGCCGTCAGCCCGGTTCACCCCTCCACTTT.

The V call is TRBV15, the J call TRBJ2-7; D is ambiguous. The germline V gene encodes CDR1 LNHNV and CDR2 YYDKDF (reference sequence). The CDR3 is 12 amino acids. The V end was cut by 3 bases, the J end by 5 bases, with 8 bases between. CDR3 sequence (DNA): TGTGCCACCAGCAGCCAGGTCCACGAGCAGTACTTC. Translation: CATSSQVHEQYF.

The chain combines TRBV30 with TRBJ1-5; the match to TRBD1 covers 7 bases. The J segment lost 2 bases and the V segment lost 5 bases, leaving 0 bases of the junction unmatched. The CDR3 spans 12 residues. CDR1 is GTSNPN, CDR2 SVGIG, per germline (reference sequence). The CDR3 DNA sequence: TGTGCCTGGGGGACAGGCAATCAGCCCCAGCATTTT. Encoded protein: CAWGTGNQPQHF.

The chain uses TRBV5-4 and TRBJ2-7, with D uncertain. CDR1 SGHNT and CDR2 YYREEE come from the germline V gene (reference sequence). This CDR3 has 14 amino acids. The V end was cut by 2 bases, the J end by 6 bases, with 15 bases between. The CDR3 reads CASSLGTAPLEQYF. The DNA of the CDR3 is TGTGCCAGCAGCTTAGGTACAGCTCCCCTCGAGCAGTACTTC.

In this sample, this clone turned up many times. The rearrangement links TRBV14 to TRBJ1-2; D is unresolved. The V and J ends lost 1 base and 4 bases respectively, with 13 bases between them. Germline CDR1 and CDR2: SGHDN and FVKESK. The CDR3 sequence is 15 residues long. The CDR3 sequence: CASSQVAGWTYGYTF. The CDR3 DNA reads as TGTGCCAGCAGCCAAGTAGCAGGCTGGACCTATGGCTACACCTTC.